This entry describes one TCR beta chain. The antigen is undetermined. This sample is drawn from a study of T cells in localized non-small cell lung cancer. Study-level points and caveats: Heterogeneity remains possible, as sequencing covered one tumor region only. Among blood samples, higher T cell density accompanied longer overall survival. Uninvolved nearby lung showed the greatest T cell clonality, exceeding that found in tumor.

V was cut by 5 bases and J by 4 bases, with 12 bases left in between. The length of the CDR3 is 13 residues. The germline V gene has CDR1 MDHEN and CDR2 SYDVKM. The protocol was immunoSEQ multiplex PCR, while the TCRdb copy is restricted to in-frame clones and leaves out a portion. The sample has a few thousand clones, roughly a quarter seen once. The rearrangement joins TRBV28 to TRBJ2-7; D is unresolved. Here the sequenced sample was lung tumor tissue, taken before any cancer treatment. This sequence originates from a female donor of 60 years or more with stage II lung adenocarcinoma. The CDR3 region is CASSPYPPYEQYF. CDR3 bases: TGTGCCAGCAGTCCTTACCCCCCTTACGAGCAGTACTTC. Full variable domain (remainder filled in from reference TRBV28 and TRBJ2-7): DVKVTQSSRYLVKRTGEKVFLECVQDMDHENMFWYRQDPGLGLRLIYFSYDVKMKEKGDIPEGYSVSREKKERFSLILESASTNQTSMYLCASSPYPPYEQYFGPGTRLTVT.